These T cell receptor beta chains were read from a single sample in a study of cytomegalovirus exposure and HLA in healthy donors. The data were produced by immunoSEQ multiplex PCR, yet TCRdb's version contains in-frame clones alone and is incomplete. The sample lists under 140,000 clones; less than 85% were seen once. Sequenced: PBMCs. Receptor source: a man aged 25-40 years in good health and CMV-seropositive. Both conserved end residues are part of each CDR3. A D gene is named only where the DNA matches it firmly. Only some rows state a clone size, as once, few, many or a class for expanded clones.

TRBV4-1	NA	TRBD1	TRBJ1-2	CASSQEPRVQGAIYGYTF	TGCGCCAGCAGCCAAGAGCCTCGGGTACAGGGGGCCATCTATGGCTACACCTTC
TRBV25-1	few	TRBD1	TRBJ2-4	CASSESRQGMVKNIQYF	TGTGCCAGCAGTGAATCGCGACAGGGCATGGTCAAAAACATTCAGTACTTC
TRBV7-2	NA	TRBD2	TRBJ2-1	CASSPTSGGAGEQFF	TGTGCCAGCAGCCCGACTAGCGGGGGGGCGGGTGAGCAGTTCTTC
TRBV5-1	NA	TRBD1	TRBJ1-2	CASSFGQGGGYTF	TGCGCCAGCAGCTTTGGACAGGGAGGAGGCTACACCTTC
TRBV2	NA	NA	TRBJ1-2	CASSYAPNYGYTF	TGTGCCAGCAGCTACGCTCCTAACTATGGCTACACCTTC
TRBV6-6	NA	TRBD1	TRBJ2-3	CATGQGVGTDTQYF	TGTGCCACCGGACAGGGGGTCGGGACAGATACGCAGTATTTT
TRBV27	NA	NA	TRBJ2-7	CASSPGGGGASEQYF	TGTGCCAGCAGTCCAGGGGGCGGGGGGGCTTCCGAGCAGTACTTC
TRBV6-5	few	NA	TRBJ2-7	CASSRPGETYEQYF	TGTGCCAGCAGTCGCCCAGGGGAGACCTACGAGCAGTACTTC
TRBV19	NA	TRBD1	TRBJ2-2	CASTAYRGPSTGELFF	TGTGCCAGTACCGCGTACAGGGGGCCTAGCACCGGGGAGCTGTTTTTT
TRBV4-3	NA	NA	TRBJ1-2	CASSQELKGVANYGYTF	TGCGCCAGCAGCCAAGAGTTGAAAGGAGTCGCTAACTATGGCTACACCTTC
TRBV28	NA	NA	TRBJ1-5	CASSLVSLANQPQHF	TGTGCCAGCAGTTTAGTCTCTCTCGCGAATCAGCCCCAGCATTTT
TRBV7-9	NA	TRBD1	TRBJ2-7	CASSSIWEAGGKDEQYF	TGTGCCAGCAGCTCCATCTGGGAGGCAGGGGGCAAGGACGAGCAGTACTTC
TRBV7-6	NA	TRBD1	TRBJ1-1	CASSEGTGWSTEAFF	TGTGCCAGCAGCGAAGGGACAGGGTGGTCGACTGAAGCTTTCTTT
TRBV5-1	NA	TRBD1	TRBJ1-1	CASSLRTGPNTEAFF	TGCGCCAGCAGCCTCCGGACAGGGCCGAACACTGAAGCTTTCTTT
TRBV27	few	NA	TRBJ1-3	CASSPDFSGNTIYF	TGTGCCAGCAGTCCGGACTTCTCTGGAAACACCATATATTTT
TRBV5-6	NA	NA	TRBJ1-2	CASSLGGFGYTF	TGTGCCAGCAGCTTAGGAGGGTTTGGCTACACCTTC
TRBV27	NA	NA	TRBJ2-7	CASSLGTSYEQYF	TGTGCCAGCAGTCTTGGGACTTCTTACGAGCAGTACTTC
TRBV27	NA	TRBD2	TRBJ2-1	CASSSGLADNEQFF	TGTGCCAGCAGTAGCGGACTAGCAGATAATGAGCAGTTCTTC
TRBV11-2	NA	TRBD2	TRBJ2-2	CASSLDKRGWRGGGTGELFF	TGTGCCAGCAGCTTAGATAAAAGGGGATGGCGGGGGGGCGGCACCGGGGAGCTGTTTTTT
TRBV7-2	NA	TRBD2	TRBJ2-7	CASSSGLADYEQYF	TGTGCCAGCAGCTCGGGACTAGCCGACTACGAGCAGTACTTC
TRBV28	NA	NA	TRBJ1-4	CATLRATNEKLFF	TGTGCCACCCTGCGTGCAACTAATGAAAAACTGTTTTTT
TRBV30	NA	TRBD2	TRBJ2-1	CAWGLAGGYNEQFF	TGTGCCTGGGGACTAGCGGGGGGTTACAATGAGCAGTTCTTC
TRBV27	NA	NA	TRBJ2-7	CASTPTGEAYEQYF	TGTGCCAGCACCCCCACAGGGGAGGCCTACGAGCAGTACTTC
TRBV6-6	NA	TRBD1	TRBJ1-2	CASSYSTGGSSGYTF	TGTGCCAGCAGTTACTCGACAGGGGGCTCGAGTGGCTACACCTTC
TRBV6-5	NA	NA	TRBJ1-2	CASRSGRSGYTF	TGTGCCAGCAGGAGTGGTCGGTCGGGCTACACCTTC
TRBV6-5	NA	NA	TRBJ1-2	CASSYEGEGSYGYTF	TGTGCCAGCAGTTACGAAGGGGAGGGCTCCTATGGCTACACCTTC
TRBV9	NA	TRBD2	TRBJ2-3	CASSVALAGVIDTQYF	TGTGCCAGCAGCGTAGCGCTAGCGGGGGTGATAGATACGCAGTATTTT
TRBV19	NA	NA	TRBJ2-5	CASSATAAEQYF	TGTGCCAGTAGTGCAACAGCAGCGGAGCAGTACTTC
TRBV6-1	NA	TRBD1	TRBJ1-3	CASSEVGTGAGNTIYF	TGTGCCAGCAGTGAAGTCGGGACAGGGGCTGGAAACACCATATATTTT
TRBV28	few	TRBD2	TRBJ2-1	CASSPGAGRGNEQFF	TGTGCCAGCAGTCCGGGCGCGGGGAGGGGCAATGAGCAGTTCTTC
TRBV28	NA	NA	TRBJ2-2	CASKGAGTVEPGELFF	TGTGCCAGCAAGGGGGCGGGGACAGTCGAACCCGGGGAGCTGTTTTTT
TRBV28	few	NA	TRBJ2-6	CASSGSGTGANVLTF	TGTGCCAGCAGTGGTTCCGGGACTGGGGCCAACGTCCTGACTTTC
TRBV6-5	NA	NA	TRBJ2-7	CAIGQTYEQYF	TGTGCCATCGGACAGACCTACGAGCAGTACTTC
TRBV5-8	NA	NA	TRBJ2-1	CASSLAVEQFF	TGTGCCAGCAGCTTGGCCGTCGAGCAGTTCTTC